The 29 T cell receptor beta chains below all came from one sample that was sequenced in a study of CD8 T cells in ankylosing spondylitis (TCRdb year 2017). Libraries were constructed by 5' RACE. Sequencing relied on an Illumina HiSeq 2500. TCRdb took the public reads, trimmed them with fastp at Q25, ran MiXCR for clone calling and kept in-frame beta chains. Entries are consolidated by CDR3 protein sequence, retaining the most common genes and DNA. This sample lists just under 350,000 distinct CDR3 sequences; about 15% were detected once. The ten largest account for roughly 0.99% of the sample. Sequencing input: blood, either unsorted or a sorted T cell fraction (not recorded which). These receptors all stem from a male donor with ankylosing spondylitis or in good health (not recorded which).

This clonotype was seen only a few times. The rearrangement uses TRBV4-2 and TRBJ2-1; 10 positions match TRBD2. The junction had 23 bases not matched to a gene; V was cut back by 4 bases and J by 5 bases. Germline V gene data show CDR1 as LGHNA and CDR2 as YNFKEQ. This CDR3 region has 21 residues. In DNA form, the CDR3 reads TGTGCCAGCAGCCGCGAAGGGGGGCAGGGGAATAGCGGGGGGTCGAACAATGAGCAGTTCTTC. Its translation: CASSREGGQGNSGGSNNEQFF.

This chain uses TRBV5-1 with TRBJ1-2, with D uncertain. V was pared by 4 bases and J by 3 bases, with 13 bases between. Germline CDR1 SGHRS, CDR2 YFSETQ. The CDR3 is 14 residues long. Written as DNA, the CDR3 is TGCGCCAGCAGCATCGGACGGGATGACTATGGCTACACCTTC. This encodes CASSIGRDDYGYTF.

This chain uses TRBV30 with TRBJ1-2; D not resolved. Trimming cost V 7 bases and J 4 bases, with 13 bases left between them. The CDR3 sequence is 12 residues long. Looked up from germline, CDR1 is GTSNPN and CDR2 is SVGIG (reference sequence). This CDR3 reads CASPSSSYGYTF. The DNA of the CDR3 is TGTGCCTCCCCGAGCAGCAGCTATGGCTACACCTTC.

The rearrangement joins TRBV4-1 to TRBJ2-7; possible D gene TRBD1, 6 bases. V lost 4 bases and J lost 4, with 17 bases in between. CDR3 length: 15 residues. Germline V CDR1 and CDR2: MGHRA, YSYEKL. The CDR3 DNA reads TGCGCCAGCAGCCCTTTCGGACAGAGTCCTTACGAGCAGTACTTC. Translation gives CASSPFGQSPYEQYF.

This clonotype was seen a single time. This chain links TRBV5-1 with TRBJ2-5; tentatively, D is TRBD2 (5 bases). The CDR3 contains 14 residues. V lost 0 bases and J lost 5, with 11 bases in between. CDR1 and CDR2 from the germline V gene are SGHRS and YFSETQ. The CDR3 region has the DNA TGCGCCAGCAGCTTGGGGGCTAGCAGGGAGACCCAGTACTTC. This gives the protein CASSLGASRETQYF. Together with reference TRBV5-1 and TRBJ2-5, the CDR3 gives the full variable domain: KAGVTQTPRYLIKTRGQQVTLSCSPISGHRSVSWYQQTPGQGLQFLFEYFSETQRNKGNFPGRFSGRQFSNSRSEMNVSTLELGDSALYLCASSLGASRETQYFGPGTRLLVL.

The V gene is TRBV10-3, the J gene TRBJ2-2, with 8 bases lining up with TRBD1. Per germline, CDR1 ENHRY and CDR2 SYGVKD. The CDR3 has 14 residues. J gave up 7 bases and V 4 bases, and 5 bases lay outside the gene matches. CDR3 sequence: CAISVQGENGELFF. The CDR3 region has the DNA TGTGCCATCAGTGTACAGGGGGAAAACGGGGAGCTGTTTTTT.

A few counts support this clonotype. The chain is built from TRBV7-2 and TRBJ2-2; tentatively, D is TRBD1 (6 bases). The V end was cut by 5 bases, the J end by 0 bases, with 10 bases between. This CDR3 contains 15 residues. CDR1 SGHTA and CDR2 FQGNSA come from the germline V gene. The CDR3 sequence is CASSRDIANTGELFF. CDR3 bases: TGTGCCAGCAGCCGGGACATTGCGAACACCGGGGAGCTGTTTTTT.

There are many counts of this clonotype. CDR3 sequence: CSARTDGYTEAFF. The CDR3 DNA is TGCAGTGCTAGAACGGACGGATACACTGAAGCTTTCTTT. V and J are TRBV20-1 and TRBJ1-1; unclear D gene. CDR1 is DFQATT and CDR2 is SNEGSKA in the germline V gene (reference sequence). V shed 2 bases and J shed 3 bases, with 10 bases lying between them. The CDR3 sequence is 13 residues long.

CDR3 in amino acids: CATSGGRTGSTGELFF. DNA of the CDR3: TGTGCCACCAGTGGGGGAAGGACAGGGAGCACCGGGGAGCTGTTTTTT. The chain uses TRBV24-1 and TRBJ2-2; 8 nucleotides agree with TRBD1. The CDR3 sequence is 16 residues long. The V and J ends lost 5 bases and 4 bases, in that order; junction bases with no gene match: 8. Germline V gene sequence: CDR1 KGHDR, CDR2 SFDVKD.

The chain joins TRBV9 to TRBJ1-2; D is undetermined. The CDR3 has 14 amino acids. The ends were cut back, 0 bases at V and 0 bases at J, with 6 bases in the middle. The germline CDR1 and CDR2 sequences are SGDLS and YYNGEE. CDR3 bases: TGTGCCAGCAGCGTAGACCTTACTAACTATGGCTACACCTTC. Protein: CASSVDLTNYGYTF.

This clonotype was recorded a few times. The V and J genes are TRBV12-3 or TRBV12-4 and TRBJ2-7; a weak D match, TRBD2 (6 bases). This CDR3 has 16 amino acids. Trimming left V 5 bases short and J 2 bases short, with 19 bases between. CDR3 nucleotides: TGTGCCAGCAGTCCAGGGATAAGGGGCGGGACCTACGAGCAGTACTTC. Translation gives CASSPGIRGGTYEQYF.

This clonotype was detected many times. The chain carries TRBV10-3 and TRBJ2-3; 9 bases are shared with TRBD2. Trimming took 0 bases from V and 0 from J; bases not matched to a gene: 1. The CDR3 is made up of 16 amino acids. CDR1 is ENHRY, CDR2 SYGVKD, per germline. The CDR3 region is CAISESAGGSTDTQYF. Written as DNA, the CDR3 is TGTGCCATCAGTGAGTCGGCGGGAGGGAGCACAGATACGCAGTATTTT.

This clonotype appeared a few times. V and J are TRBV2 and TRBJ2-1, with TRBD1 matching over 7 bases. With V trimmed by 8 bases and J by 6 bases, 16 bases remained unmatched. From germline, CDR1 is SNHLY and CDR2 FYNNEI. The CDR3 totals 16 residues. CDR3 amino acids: CASEGAGPATPNEQFF. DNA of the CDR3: TGTGCCAGCGAGGGGGCAGGCCCAGCTACCCCCAATGAGCAGTTCTTC. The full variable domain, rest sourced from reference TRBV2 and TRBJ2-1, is EPEVTQTPSHQVTQMGQEVILRCVPISNHLYFYWYRQILGQKVEFLVSFYNNEISEKSEIFDDQFSVERPDGSNFTLKIRSTKLEDSAMYFCASEGAGPATPNEQFFGPGTRLTVL.

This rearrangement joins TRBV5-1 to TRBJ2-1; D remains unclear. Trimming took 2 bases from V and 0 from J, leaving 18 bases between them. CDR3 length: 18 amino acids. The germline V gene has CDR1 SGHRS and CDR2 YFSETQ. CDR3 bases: TGCGCCAGCAGCTTTCGGTCGGCGACCCTTCGCTCCTACAATGAGCAGTTCTTC. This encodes CASSFRSATLRSYNEQFF. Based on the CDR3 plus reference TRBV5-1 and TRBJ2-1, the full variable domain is KAGVTQTPRYLIKTRGQQVTLSCSPISGHRSVSWYQQTPGQGLQFLFEYFSETQRNKGNFPGRFSGRQFSNSRSEMNVSTLELGDSALYLCASSFRSATLRSYNEQFFGPGTRLTVL.

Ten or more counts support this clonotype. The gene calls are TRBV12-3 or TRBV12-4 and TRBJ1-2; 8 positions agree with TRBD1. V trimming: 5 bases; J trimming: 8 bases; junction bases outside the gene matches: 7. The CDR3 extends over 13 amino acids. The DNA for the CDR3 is TGTGCCAGCAGTCCGGACAGGGTATGGGGCTACACCTTC. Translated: CASSPDRVWGYTF.

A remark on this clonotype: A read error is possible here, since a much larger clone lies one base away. The CDR3: CASRSSGGRTDTQYF. The CDR3 coding sequence is TGCGCCAGCAGATCGAGCGGGGGGCGGACAGATACGCAGTATTTT. V and J are TRBV5-1 and TRBJ2-3; 9 positions match TRBD2. V shed 5 bases and J 3 bases; nucleotides not matched to a gene: 7. CDR1 and CDR2 from the germline V gene are SGHRS and YFSETQ. This CDR3 spans 15 amino acids.

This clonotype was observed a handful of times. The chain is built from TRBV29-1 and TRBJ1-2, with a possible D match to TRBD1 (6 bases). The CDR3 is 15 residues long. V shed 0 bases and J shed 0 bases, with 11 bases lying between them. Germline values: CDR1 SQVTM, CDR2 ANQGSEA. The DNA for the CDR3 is TGCAGCGTTGAAGACAGAACAGGGTCTAACTATGGCTACACCTTC. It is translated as CSVEDRTGSNYGYTF. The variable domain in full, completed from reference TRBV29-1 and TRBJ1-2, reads SAVISQKPSRDICQRGTSLTIQCQVDSQVTMMFWYRQQPGQSLTLIATANQGSEATYESGFVIDKFPISRPNLTFSTLTVSNMSPEDSSIYLCSVEDRTGSNYGYTFGSGTRLTVV.

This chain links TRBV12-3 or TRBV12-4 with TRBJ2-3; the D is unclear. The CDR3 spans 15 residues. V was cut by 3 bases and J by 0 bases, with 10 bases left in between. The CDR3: CASSFSARSTDTQYF. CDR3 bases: TGTGCCAGCAGTTTTTCTGCCAGGAGCACAGATACGCAGTATTTT.

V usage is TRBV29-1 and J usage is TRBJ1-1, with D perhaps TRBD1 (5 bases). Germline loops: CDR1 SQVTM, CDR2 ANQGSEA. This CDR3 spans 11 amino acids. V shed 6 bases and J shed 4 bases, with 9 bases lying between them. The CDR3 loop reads CSVHRSTEAFF. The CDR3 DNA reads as TGCAGCGTACACAGGAGCACTGAAGCTTTCTTT. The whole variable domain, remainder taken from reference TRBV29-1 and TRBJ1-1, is SAVISQKPSRDICQRGTSLTIQCQVDSQVTMMFWYRQQPGQSLTLIATANQGSEATYESGFVIDKFPISRPNLTFSTLTVSNMSPEDSSIYLCSVHRSTEAFFGQGTRLTVV.

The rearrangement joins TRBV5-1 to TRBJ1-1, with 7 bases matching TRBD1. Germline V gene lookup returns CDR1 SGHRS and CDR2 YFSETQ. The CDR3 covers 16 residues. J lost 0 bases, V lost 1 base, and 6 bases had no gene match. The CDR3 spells CASSLWGGTVNTEAFF. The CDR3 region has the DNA TGCGCCAGCAGCTTGTGGGGCGGGACAGTGAACACTGAAGCTTTCTTT.

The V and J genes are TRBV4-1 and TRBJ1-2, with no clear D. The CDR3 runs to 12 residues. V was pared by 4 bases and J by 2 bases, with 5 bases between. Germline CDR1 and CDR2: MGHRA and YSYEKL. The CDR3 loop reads CASSRENYGYTF. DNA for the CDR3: TGCGCCAGCAGCCGTGAAAACTATGGCTACACCTTC.

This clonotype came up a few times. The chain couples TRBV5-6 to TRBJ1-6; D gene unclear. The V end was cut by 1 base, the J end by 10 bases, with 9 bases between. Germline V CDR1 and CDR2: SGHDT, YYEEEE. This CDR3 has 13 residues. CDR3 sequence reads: CASSLPSRSPLHF. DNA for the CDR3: TGTGCCAGCAGCTTGCCTTCCAGGTCACCCCTCCACTTT.

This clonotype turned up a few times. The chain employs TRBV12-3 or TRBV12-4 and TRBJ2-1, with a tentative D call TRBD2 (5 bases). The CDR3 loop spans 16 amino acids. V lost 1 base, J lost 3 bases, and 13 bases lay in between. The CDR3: CASSLGLVGGYNEQFF. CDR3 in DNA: TGTGCCAGCAGTTTAGGGTTAGTAGGAGGCTACAATGAGCAGTTCTTC.

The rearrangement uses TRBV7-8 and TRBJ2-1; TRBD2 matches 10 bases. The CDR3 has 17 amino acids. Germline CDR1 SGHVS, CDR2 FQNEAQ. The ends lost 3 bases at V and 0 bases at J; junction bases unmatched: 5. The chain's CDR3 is CASSFRTSGTSYNEQFF. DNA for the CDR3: TGTGCCAGCAGCTTCCGGACTAGCGGTACCTCCTACAATGAGCAGTTCTTC. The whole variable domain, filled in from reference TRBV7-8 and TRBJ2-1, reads GAGVSQSPRYKVAKRGQDVALRCDPISGHVSLFWYQQALGQGPEFLTYFQNEAQLDKSGLPSDRFFAERPEGSVSTLKIQRTQQEDSAVYLCASSFRTSGTSYNEQFFGPGTRLTVL.

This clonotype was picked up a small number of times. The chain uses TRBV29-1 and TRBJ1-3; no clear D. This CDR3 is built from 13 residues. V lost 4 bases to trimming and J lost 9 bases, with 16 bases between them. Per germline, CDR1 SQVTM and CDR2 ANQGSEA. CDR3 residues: CSVGGPTGSTIYF. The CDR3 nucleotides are TGCAGCGTTGGTGGGCCTACGGGGAGCACCATATATTTT. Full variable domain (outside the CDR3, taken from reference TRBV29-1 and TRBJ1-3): SAVISQKPSRDICQRGTSLTIQCQVDSQVTMMFWYRQQPGQSLTLIATANQGSEATYESGFVIDKFPISRPNLTFSTLTVSNMSPEDSSIYLCSVGGPTGSTIYFGEGSWLTVV.

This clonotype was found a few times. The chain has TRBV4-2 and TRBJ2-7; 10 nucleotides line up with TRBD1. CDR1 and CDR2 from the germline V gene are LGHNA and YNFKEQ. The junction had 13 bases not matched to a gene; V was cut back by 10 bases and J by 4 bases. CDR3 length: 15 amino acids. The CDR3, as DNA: TGTGCCATCCCGCAAGGGGGGACAGGGGATTACGAGCAGTACTTC. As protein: CAIPQGGTGDYEQYF.

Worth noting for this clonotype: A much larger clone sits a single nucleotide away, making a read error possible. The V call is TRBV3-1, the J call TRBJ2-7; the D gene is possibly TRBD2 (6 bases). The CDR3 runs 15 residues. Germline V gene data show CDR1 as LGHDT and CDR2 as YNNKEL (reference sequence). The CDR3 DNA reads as TGTGCCAGCAGCCACCGCGGGACTTCCCCTAGCGAGCAGCACTTC. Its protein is CASSHRGTSPSEQHF.

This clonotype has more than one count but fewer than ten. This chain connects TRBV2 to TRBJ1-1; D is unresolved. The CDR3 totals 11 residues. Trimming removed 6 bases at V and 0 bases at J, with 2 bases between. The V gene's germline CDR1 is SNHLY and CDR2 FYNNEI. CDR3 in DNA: TGTGCCAGCAGGATGAACACTGAAGCTTTCTTT. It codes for CASRMNTEAFF.

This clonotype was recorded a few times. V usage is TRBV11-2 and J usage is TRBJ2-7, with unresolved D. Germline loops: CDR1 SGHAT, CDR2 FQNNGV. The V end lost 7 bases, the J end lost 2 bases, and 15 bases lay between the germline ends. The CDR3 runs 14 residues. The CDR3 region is CASTPAGQTYEQYF. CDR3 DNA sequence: TGTGCCAGCACCCCCGCTGGTCAGACCTACGAGCAGTACTTC.